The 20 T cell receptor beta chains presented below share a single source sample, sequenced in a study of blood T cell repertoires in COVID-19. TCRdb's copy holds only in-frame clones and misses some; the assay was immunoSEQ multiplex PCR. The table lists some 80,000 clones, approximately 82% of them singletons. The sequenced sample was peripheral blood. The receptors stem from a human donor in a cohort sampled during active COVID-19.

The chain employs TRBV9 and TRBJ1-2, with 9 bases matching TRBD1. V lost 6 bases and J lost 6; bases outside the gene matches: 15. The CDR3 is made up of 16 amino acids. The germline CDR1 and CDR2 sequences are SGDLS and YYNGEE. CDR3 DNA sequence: TGTGCCAGCAACCCGCGCGGACAGGGGCTTCTCAATGGCTACACCTTC. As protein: CASNPRGQGLLNGYTF.

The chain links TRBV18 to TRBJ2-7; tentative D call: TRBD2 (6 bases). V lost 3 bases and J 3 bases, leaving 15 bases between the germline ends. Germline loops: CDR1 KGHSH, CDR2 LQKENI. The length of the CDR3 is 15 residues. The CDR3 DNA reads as TGTGCCAGCTCACCTTCTCGGGGGTTCGGCTACGAGCAGTACTTC. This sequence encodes CASSPSRGFGYEQYF. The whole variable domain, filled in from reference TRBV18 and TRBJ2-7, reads NAGVMQNPRHLVRRRGQEARLRCSPMKGHSHVYWYRQLPEEGLKFMVYLQKENIIDESGMPKERFSAEFPKEGPSILRIQQVVRGDSAAYFCASSPSRGFGYEQYFGPGTRLTVT.

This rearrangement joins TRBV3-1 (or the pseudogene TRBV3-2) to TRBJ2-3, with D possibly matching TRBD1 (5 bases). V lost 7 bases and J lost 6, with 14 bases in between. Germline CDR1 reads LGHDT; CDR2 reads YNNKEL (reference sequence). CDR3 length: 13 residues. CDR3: CASTGSGRDTQYF. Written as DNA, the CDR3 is TGTGCCAGCACTGGATCAGGGCGGGATACGCAGTATTTT.

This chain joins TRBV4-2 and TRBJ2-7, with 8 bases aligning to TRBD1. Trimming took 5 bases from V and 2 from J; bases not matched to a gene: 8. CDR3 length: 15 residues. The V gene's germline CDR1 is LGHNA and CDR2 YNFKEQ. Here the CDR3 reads CASSYTGTGPYEQYF. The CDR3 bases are TGTGCCAGCAGCTACACCGGGACAGGACCCTACGAGCAGTACTTC.

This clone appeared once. The CDR3: CAWDEHYGYTF. The CDR3, as DNA: TGTGCCTGGGACGAGCACTATGGCTACACCTTC. This chain joins TRBV30 and TRBJ1-2; D ambiguous. Between the trimmed V and J ends, which lost 5 bases and 3 bases, there was a span of 7 bases. The CDR3 is 11 amino acids. Germline V gene data show CDR1 as GTSNPN and CDR2 as SVGIG (reference sequence). The variable domain in full, completed from reference TRBV30 and TRBJ1-2, reads SQTIHQWPATLVQPVGSPLSLECTVEGTSNPNLYWYRQAAGRGLQLLFYSVGIGQISSEVPQNLSASRPQDRQFILSSKKLLLSDSGFYLCAWDEHYGYTFGSGTRLTVV.

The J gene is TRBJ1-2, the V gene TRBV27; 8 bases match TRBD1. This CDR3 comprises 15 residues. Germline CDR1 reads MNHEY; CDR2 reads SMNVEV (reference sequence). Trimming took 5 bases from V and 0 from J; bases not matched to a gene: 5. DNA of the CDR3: TGTGCCAGCAGTGTGACAGGGGAAGCTAACTATGGCTACACCTTC. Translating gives CASSVTGEANYGYTF.

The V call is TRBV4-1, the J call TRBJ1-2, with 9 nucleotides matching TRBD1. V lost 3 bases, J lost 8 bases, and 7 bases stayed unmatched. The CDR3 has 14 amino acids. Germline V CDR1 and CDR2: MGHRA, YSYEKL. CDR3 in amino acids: CASSHGQGIRGYTF. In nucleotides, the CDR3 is TGCGCCAGCAGCCACGGACAGGGGATACGGGGCTACACCTTC.

CDR3 nucleotides: TGTGCCAGCAGTGAGCGTAAGAGGACAGGGGTCCCCAACACTGAAGCTTTCTTT. It is translated as CASSERKRTGVPNTEAFF. The V gene is TRBV2, the J gene TRBJ1-1; 9 bases agree with TRBD1. With V trimmed by 3 bases and J by 2 bases, 13 bases remained unmatched. This CDR3 has 18 residues. Germline CDR1 SNHLY, CDR2 FYNNEI.

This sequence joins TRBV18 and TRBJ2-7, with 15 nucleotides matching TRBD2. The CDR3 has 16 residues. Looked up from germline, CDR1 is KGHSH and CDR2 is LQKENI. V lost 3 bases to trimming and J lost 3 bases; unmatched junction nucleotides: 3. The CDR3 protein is CASSPRTSGGDYEQYF. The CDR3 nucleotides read TGTGCCAGCTCACCTCGGACTAGCGGGGGGGACTACGAGCAGTACTTC.

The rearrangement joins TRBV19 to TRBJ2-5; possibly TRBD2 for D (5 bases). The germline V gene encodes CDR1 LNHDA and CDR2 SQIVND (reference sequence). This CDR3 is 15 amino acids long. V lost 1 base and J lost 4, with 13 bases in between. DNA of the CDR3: TGTGCCAGTAGTATAGGGAACAGCCGGGGAGAGACCCAGTACTTC. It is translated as CASSIGNSRGETQYF.

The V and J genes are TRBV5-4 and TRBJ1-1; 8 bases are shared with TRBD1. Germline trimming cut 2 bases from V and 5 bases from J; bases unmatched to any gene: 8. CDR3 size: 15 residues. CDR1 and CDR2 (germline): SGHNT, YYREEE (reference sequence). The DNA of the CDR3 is TGTGCCAGCAGCTTAATTACAGGGGGATCTACTGAAGCTTTCTTT. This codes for CASSLITGGSTEAFF.

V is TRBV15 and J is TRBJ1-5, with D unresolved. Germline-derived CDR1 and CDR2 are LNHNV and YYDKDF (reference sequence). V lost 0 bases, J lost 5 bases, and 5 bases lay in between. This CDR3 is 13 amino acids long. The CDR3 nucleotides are TGTGCCACCAGCAGAGAGTATGATCAGCCCCAGCATTTT. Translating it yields CATSREYDQPQHF.

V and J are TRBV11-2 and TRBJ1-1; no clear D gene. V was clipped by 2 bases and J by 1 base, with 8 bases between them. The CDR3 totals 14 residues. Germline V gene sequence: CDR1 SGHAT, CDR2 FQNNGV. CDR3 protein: CASSLKSGNTEAFF. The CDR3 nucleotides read TGTGCCAGCAGCTTAAAGTCGGGGAACACTGAAGCTTTCTTT. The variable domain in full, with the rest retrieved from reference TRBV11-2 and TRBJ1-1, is EAGVAQSPRYKIIEKRQSVAFWCNPISGHATLYWYQQILGQGPKLLIQFQNNGVVDDSQLPKDRFSAERLKGVDSTLKIQPAKLEDSAVYLCASSLKSGNTEAFFGQGTRLTVV.

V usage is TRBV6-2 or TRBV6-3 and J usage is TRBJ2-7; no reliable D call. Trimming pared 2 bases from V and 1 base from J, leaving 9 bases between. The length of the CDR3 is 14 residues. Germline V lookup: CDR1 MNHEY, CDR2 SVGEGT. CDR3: CASSYPRSSYEQYF. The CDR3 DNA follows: TGTGCCAGCAGTTACCCCAGGTCATCCTACGAGCAGTACTTC.

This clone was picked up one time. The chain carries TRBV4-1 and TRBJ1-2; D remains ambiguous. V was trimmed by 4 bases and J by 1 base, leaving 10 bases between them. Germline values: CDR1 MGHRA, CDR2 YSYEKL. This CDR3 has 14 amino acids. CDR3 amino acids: CASSPPGDNYGYTF. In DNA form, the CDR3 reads TGCGCCAGCAGCCCGCCCGGGGATAACTATGGCTACACCTTC.

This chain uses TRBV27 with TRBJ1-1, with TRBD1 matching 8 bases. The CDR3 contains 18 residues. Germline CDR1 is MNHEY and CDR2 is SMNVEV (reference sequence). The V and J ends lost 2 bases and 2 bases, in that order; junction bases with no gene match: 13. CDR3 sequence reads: CASSLSPGGGWGNTEAFF. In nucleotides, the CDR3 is TGTGCCAGCAGTTTAAGTCCAGGGGGCGGGTGGGGTAACACTGAAGCTTTCTTT.

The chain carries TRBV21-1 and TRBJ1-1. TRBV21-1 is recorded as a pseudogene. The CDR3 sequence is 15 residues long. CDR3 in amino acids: CASSPLVRENTEAFF. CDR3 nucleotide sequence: TGTGCCAGCAGCCCCCTGGTACGGGAGAACACTGAAGCTTTCTTT.

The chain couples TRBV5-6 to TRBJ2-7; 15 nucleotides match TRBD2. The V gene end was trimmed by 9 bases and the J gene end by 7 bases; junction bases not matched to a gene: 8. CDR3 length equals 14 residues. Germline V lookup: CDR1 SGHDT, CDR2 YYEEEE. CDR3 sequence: CATRTSGGVGEQYF. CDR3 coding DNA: TGTGCCACCCGGACTAGCGGGGGGGTGGGGGAGCAGTACTTC.

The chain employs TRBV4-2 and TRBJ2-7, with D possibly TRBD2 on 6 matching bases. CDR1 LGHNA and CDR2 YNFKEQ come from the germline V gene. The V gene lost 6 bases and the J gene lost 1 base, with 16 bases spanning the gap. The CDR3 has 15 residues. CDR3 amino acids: CASSPGGTESYEQYF. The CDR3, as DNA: TGTGCCAGCAGTCCGGGCGGGACGGAGTCCTACGAGCAGTACTTC.

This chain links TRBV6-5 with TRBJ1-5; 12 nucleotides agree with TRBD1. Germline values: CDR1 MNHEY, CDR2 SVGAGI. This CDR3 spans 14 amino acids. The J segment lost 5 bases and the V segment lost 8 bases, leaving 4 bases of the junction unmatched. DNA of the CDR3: TGTGCCAGCTACCGGGACAGGGGGCATCAGCCCCAGCATTTT. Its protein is CASYRDRGHQPQHF.